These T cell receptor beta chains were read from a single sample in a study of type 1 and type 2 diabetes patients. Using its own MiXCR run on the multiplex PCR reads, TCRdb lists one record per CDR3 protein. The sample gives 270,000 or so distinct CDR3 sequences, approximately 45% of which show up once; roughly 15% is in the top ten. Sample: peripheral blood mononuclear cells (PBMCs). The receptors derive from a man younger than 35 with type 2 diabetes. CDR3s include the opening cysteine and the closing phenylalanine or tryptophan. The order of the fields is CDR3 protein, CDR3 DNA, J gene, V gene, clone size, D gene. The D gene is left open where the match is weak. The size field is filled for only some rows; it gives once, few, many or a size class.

CDR3aa: CASSFEALTGGGYTF
CDR3nt: TGTGCCAGCAGCTTCGAGGCCTTAACAGGGGGCGGCTACACCTTC
j_gene: TRBJ1-2
v_gene: TRBV7-2
abundance: few
d_gene: TRBD1

CDR3aa: CASSLPTDTYEQYF
CDR3nt: TGCGCCAGCAGCTTGCCGACGGATACCTACGAGCAGTACTTC
j_gene: TRBJ2-7
v_gene: TRBV5-1
abundance: NA
d_gene: NA

CDR3aa: CAGSLTAGQARGEAFF
CDR3nt: TGTGCCGGCAGTTTAACCGCGGGACAGGCGAGGGGCGAAGCTTTCTTT
j_gene: TRBJ1-1
v_gene: TRBV12-3/TRBV12-4
abundance: NA
d_gene: TRBD1

CDR3aa: CASSWGDSTNYDYTF
CDR3nt: TGCGCCAGCAGCTGGGGGGATAGTACTAACTATGACTACACCTTC
j_gene: TRBJ1-2
v_gene: TRBV5-1
abundance: NA
d_gene: NA

CDR3aa: CASSFGSSGELFF
CDR3nt: TGTGCCAGCAGCTTTGGCTCCTCAGGGGAGCTGTTTTTT
j_gene: TRBJ2-2
v_gene: TRBV5-8
abundance: NA
d_gene: NA

CDR3aa: CASSVELGGTQYF
CDR3nt: TGTGCCAGCAGCGTAGAGTTGGGGGGGACCCAGTACTTC
j_gene: TRBJ2-5
v_gene: TRBV9
abundance: once
d_gene: NA

CDR3aa: CAIKRQDNSPLHF
CDR3nt: TGTGCCATCAAGAGACAGGATAATTCACCCCTCCACTTT
j_gene: TRBJ1-6
v_gene: TRBV10-3
abundance: NA
d_gene: NA

CDR3aa: CSAHTLGQRSNSPLHF
CDR3nt: TGCAGTGCTCACACCTTGGGACAGCGAAGTAATTCACCCCTCCACTTT
j_gene: TRBJ1-6
v_gene: TRBV20-1
abundance: NA
d_gene: TRBD1

CDR3aa: CASSLGGQGEVSYGYTF
CDR3nt: TGTGCCAGCAGTTTAGGCGGACAGGGGGAAGTGAGCTATGGCTACACCTTC
j_gene: TRBJ1-2
v_gene: TRBV27
abundance: NA
d_gene: TRBD1

CDR3aa: CASSPPGDLGYGYTF
CDR3nt: TGTGCCAGCAGCCCTCCGGGCGACCTTGGCTATGGCTACACCTTC
j_gene: TRBJ1-2
v_gene: TRBV7-9
abundance: NA
d_gene: NA

CDR3aa: CANRPNRTGGPTSYLYEQYF
CDR3nt: TGCGCCAACCGCCCGAATAGGACAGGGGGACCGACTAGCTACCTCTACGAGCAGTACTTC
j_gene: TRBJ2-7
v_gene: TRBV10-1
abundance: NA
d_gene: TRBD1

CDR3aa: CASTGRGYSNQPQHF
CDR3nt: TGTGCCAGTACGGGAAGGGGGTATAGCAATCAGCCCCAGCATTTT
j_gene: TRBJ1-5
v_gene: TRBV19
abundance: NA
d_gene: NA

CDR3aa: CASSKFTAGDEQFF
CDR3nt: TGTGCCAGCAGTAAGTTCACGGCAGGGGATGAGCAGTTCTTC
j_gene: TRBJ2-1
v_gene: TRBV27
abundance: NA
d_gene: NA

CDR3aa: CATSTVGGEETQYF
CDR3nt: TGTGCCACCAGCACCGTAGGGGGCGAAGAGACCCAGTACTTC
j_gene: TRBJ2-5
v_gene: TRBV15
abundance: NA
d_gene: TRBD1

CDR3aa: CATSSFLEDSYNEQFF
CDR3nt: TGTGCCACCAGCAGCTTCTTGGAGGACAGTTACAATGAGCAGTTCTTC
j_gene: TRBJ2-1
v_gene: TRBV15
abundance: NA
d_gene: NA

CDR3aa: CASEVGVRSNQPQHF
CDR3nt: TGTGCCAGCGAGGTCGGGGTGAGGAGCAATCAGCCCCAGCATTTT
j_gene: TRBJ1-5
v_gene: TRBV2
abundance: few
d_gene: NA

CDR3aa: CSVEEVGGGEKLFF
CDR3nt: TGCAGCGTTGAAGAGGTCGGAGGAGGGGAAAAACTGTTTTTT
j_gene: TRBJ1-4
v_gene: TRBV29-1
abundance: few
d_gene: NA

CDR3aa: CASFGETQYF
CDR3nt: TGTGCCAGTTTCGGGGAGACCCAGTACTTC
j_gene: TRBJ2-5
v_gene: TRBV19
abundance: NA
d_gene: NA

CDR3aa: CASTSTRVDYGYTF
CDR3nt: TGTGCCAGCACCAGCACCAGGGTAGACTATGGCTACACCTTC
j_gene: TRBJ1-2
v_gene: TRBV12-3/TRBV12-4
abundance: few
d_gene: NA

CDR3aa: CATTRRAVADTQYF
CDR3nt: TGTGCCACCACGAGGAGGGCTGTGGCAGATACGCAGTATTTT
j_gene: TRBJ2-3
v_gene: TRBV2
abundance: few
d_gene: NA

CDR3aa: CSAPGLTSTDTQYF
CDR3nt: TGCAGTGCCCCGGGACTTACTAGCACAGATACGCAGTATTTT
j_gene: TRBJ2-3
v_gene: TRBV20-1
abundance: NA
d_gene: NA

CDR3aa: CASSFNRDRVGETQYF
CDR3nt: TGTGCCAGCAGCTTCAACCGGGACAGGGTGGGAGAGACCCAGTACTTC
j_gene: TRBJ2-5
v_gene: TRBV7-2
abundance: NA
d_gene: TRBD1

CDR3aa: CASSLVGGRQSYNEQFF
CDR3nt: TGCGCCAGCAGCTTGGTTGGCGGGAGACAATCCTACAATGAGCAGTTCTTC
j_gene: TRBJ2-1
v_gene: TRBV5-1
abundance: NA
d_gene: TRBD2

CDR3aa: CASSFRTEGLNYGYTF
CDR3nt: TGCGCCAGCAGCTTTAGAACAGAGGGGCTTAACTATGGCTACACCTTC
j_gene: TRBJ1-2
v_gene: TRBV2
abundance: NA
d_gene: NA

CDR3aa: CASRPLQGNNQPQHF
CDR3nt: TGTGCCAGCAGACCGCTACAGGGTAACAATCAGCCCCAGCATTTT
j_gene: TRBJ1-5
v_gene: TRBV6-6
abundance: NA
d_gene: NA

CDR3aa: CSVEEGGAATNEKLFF
CDR3nt: TGCAGCGTTGAAGAGGGAGGGGCGGCAACTAATGAAAAACTGTTTTTT
j_gene: TRBJ1-4
v_gene: TRBV29-1
abundance: NA
d_gene: NA

CDR3aa: CASSLAGNLNYGYTF
CDR3nt: TGTGCCAGCAGTTTGGCCGGGAATCTTAACTATGGCTACACCTTC
j_gene: TRBJ1-2
v_gene: TRBV2
abundance: NA
d_gene: NA

CDR3aa: CATSREGEGTQYF
CDR3nt: TGTGCCACCAGCAGAGAAGGGGAAGGGACCCAGTACTTC
j_gene: TRBJ2-5
v_gene: TRBV2
abundance: NA
d_gene: NA

CDR3aa: CASTPGDGNTEAFF
CDR3nt: TGCGCCAGCACCCCAGGGGATGGGAACACTGAAGCTTTCTTT
j_gene: TRBJ1-1
v_gene: TRBV4-1
abundance: NA
d_gene: NA

CDR3aa: CASSSPTGTSGAQEQYF
CDR3nt: TGTGCCAGCAGTTCTCCTACCGGGACTAGCGGGGCTCAGGAGCAGTACTTC
j_gene: TRBJ2-7
v_gene: TRBV28
abundance: NA
d_gene: TRBD2

CDR3aa: CASSLQGGVWTGSGTGELFF
CDR3nt: TGCGCCAGCAGCCTTCAAGGGGGGGTCTGGACGGGGTCGGGCACCGGGGAGCTGTTTTTT
j_gene: TRBJ2-2
v_gene: TRBV4-1
abundance: NA
d_gene: NA

CDR3aa: CATSDLPVDEQFF
CDR3nt: TGTGCCACCAGTGATTTGCCGGTCGATGAGCAGTTCTTC
j_gene: TRBJ2-1
v_gene: TRBV24-1
abundance: few
d_gene: NA

CDR3aa: CAWAGQGLNEAFF
CDR3nt: TGTGCCTGGGCCGGACAGGGCTTGAATGAAGCTTTCTTT
j_gene: TRBJ1-1
v_gene: TRBV30
abundance: NA
d_gene: TRBD1

CDR3aa: CASSSSSFPNEKLFF
CDR3nt: TGTGCCAGTAGTAGCTCATCATTCCCTAATGAAAAACTGTTTTTT
j_gene: TRBJ1-4
v_gene: TRBV19
abundance: large
d_gene: NA

CDR3aa: CAWSVVRRDTEAFF
CDR3nt: TGTGCCTGGAGTGTCGTCAGAAGAGACACTGAAGCTTTCTTT
j_gene: TRBJ1-1
v_gene: TRBV30
abundance: NA
d_gene: NA

CDR3aa: CATQASGAQGETQYF
CDR3nt: TGTGCCACTCAGGCTAGCGGGGCCCAGGGGGAGACCCAGTACTTC
j_gene: TRBJ2-5
v_gene: TRBV2
abundance: few
d_gene: TRBD2

CDR3aa: CASSLFNYGYTF
CDR3nt: TGTGCCAGCAGCTTATTTAACTATGGCTACACCTTC
j_gene: TRBJ1-2
v_gene: TRBV11-2
abundance: NA
d_gene: NA

CDR3aa: CASRGSGTFQETQYF
CDR3nt: TGTGCCAGTAGAGGCAGCGGGACTTTCCAAGAGACCCAGTACTTC
j_gene: TRBJ2-5
v_gene: TRBV19
abundance: few
d_gene: TRBD2

CDR3aa: CASKGRPYTDTQYF
CDR3nt: TGTGCCAGCAAAGGGAGACCGTACACAGATACGCAGTATTTT
j_gene: TRBJ2-3
v_gene: TRBV2
abundance: NA
d_gene: NA

CDR3aa: CASSKVVTSSYEQYF
CDR3nt: TGTGCCAGTAGTAAGGTCGTGACTAGCTCGTACGAGCAGTACTTC
j_gene: TRBJ2-7
v_gene: TRBV19
abundance: many
d_gene: TRBD2